This TCR beta chain emerged from a study of OX40 agonist ivuxolimab in advanced cancers. The overall study: Recorded diagnoses for dose-escalation patients were hepatocellular carcinoma, melanoma, renal cell or head and neck cancer. Of the participants, more than 35% had some prior anti-PD-1, anti-PD-L1 or anti-CTLA-4 therapy, which was allowed. General observations from the study: CD4+ T cells averaged fewer expanded clones than CD8+ T cells.

The germline V gene has CDR1 SQVTM and CDR2 ANQGSEA. Trimming removed 7 bases from V and 5 bases from J; junction bases left unmatched: 10. This CDR3 is built from 14 residues. Using immunoSEQ multiplex PCR, the repertoire was profiled, and TCRdb retains in-frame clones only, with some absent. The table has 70,000 to 95,000 clones, approximately 91% seen once. On this clone itself: Its antigen is not known.

V usage is TRBV29-1 and J usage is TRBJ2-7, with 11 bases aligning to TRBD1. The origin of this receptor is an adult with an advanced solid tumor such as melanoma, head and neck, liver or kidney cancer. The specimen comprised CD4+ or CD8+ T cells sorted from blood, sampled in a trial of the OX40 agonist ivuxolimab. CDR3 in amino acids: CSGTGTGGSNEQYF. The DNA for the CDR3 is TGCAGCGGCACCGGGACAGGGGGGTCAAACGAGCAGTACTTC.